This TCR beta chain was recovered during a study of T cell repertoires and HLA-DP antigens. Across the study: Average DNA input: roughly 200 ng for CD137+CD4+ sorts, around 1,200 ng pre-culture.

Average purity of the negatively selected CD4+ T cells was around 98%. With regard to this clone: The antigen is not known.

Assay used: immunoSEQ multiplex PCR; TCRdb lists only in-frame clones, some missing. The sample yields 65,000 to 95,000 clones, 80% seen once. The V gene's germline CDR1 is GTSNPN and CDR2 SVGIG (reference sequence). This CDR3 contains 13 residues. The germline V and J ends were trimmed by 2 bases and 2 bases, with 7 bases remaining between them. This TCR came from a man between 60 and 75 years old in good health and CMV-seronegative. Input material: CD4+ T cells from PBMCs. The rearrangement links TRBV30 to TRBJ1-5; D unclear. This CDR3 reads CAWSIRGNQPQHF. Here the CDR3 DNA reads TGTGCCTGGAGTATTCGTGGCAATCAGCCCCAGCATTTT.